Detailed here is one TCR beta chain. The antigen remains undetermined. The sample originates from a study of T cell responses to AZD1222 COVID-19 vaccine. Points from the study as a whole: Baseline serostatus was positive in only a handful of AZD1222 recipients.

V lost 5 bases to trimming and J lost 6 bases; unmatched junction nucleotides: 4. Germline V lookup: CDR1 MNHNY, CDR2 SVGAGI (reference sequence). CDR3 length equals 13 residues. Method: immunoSEQ multiplex PCR; TCRdb's copy keeps in-frame clones and lacks some. Of about 150,000 clones detected, around 90% appear once; the ten largest clones hold more than 3%. The V and J genes are TRBV6-6 and TRBJ1-2; 9 bases fit TRBD1. This receptor was obtained from an adult who received the AZD1222 COVID-19 vaccine. The starting material was peripheral blood, obtained 28 days after the second AZD1222 dose. CDR3 sequence reads: CASSRTGANGYTF. The DNA for the CDR3 is TGTGCCAGCAGTAGGACAGGGGCGAATGGCTACACCTTC.